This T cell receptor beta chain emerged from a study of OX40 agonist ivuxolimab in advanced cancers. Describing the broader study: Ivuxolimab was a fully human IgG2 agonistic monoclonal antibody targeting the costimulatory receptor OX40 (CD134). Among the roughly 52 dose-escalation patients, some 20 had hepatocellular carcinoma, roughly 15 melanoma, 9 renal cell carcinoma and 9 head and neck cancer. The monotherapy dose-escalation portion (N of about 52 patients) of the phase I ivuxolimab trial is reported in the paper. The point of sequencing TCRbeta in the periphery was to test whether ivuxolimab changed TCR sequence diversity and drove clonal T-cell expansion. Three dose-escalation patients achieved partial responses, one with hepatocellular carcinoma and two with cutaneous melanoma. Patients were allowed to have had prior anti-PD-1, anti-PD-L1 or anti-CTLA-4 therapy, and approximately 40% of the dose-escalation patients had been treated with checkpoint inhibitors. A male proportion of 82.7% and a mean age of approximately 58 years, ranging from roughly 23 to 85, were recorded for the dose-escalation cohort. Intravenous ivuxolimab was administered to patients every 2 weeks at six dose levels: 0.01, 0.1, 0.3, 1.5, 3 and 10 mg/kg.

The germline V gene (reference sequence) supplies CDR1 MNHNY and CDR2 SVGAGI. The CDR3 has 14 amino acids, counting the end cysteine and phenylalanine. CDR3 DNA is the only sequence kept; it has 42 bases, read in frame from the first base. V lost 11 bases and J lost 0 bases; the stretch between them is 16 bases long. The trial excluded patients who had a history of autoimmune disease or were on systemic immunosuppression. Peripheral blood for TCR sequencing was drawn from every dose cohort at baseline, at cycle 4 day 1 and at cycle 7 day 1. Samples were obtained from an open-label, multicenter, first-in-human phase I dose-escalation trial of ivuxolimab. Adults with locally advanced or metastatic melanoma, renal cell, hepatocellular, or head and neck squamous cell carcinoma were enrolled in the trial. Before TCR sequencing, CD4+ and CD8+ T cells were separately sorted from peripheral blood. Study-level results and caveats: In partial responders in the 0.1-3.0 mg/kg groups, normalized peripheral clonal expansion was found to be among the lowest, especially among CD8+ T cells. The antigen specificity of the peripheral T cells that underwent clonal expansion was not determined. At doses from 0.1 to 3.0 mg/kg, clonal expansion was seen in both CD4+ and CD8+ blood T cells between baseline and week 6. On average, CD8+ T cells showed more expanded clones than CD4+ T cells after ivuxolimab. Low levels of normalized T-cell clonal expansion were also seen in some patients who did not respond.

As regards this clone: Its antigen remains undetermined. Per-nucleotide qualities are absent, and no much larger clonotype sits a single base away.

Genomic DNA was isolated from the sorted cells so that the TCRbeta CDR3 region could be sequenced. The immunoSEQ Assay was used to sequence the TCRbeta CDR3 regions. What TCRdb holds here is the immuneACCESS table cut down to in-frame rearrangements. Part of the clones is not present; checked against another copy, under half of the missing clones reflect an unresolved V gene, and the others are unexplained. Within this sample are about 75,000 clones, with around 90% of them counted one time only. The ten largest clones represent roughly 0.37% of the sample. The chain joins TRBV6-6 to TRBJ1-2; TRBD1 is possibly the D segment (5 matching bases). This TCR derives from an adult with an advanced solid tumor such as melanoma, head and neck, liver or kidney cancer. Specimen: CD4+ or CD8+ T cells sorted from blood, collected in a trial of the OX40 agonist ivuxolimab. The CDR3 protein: CAARARDPNYGYTF. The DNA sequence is TGTGCCGCCCGGGCCAGGGACCCTAACTATGGCTACACCTTC.